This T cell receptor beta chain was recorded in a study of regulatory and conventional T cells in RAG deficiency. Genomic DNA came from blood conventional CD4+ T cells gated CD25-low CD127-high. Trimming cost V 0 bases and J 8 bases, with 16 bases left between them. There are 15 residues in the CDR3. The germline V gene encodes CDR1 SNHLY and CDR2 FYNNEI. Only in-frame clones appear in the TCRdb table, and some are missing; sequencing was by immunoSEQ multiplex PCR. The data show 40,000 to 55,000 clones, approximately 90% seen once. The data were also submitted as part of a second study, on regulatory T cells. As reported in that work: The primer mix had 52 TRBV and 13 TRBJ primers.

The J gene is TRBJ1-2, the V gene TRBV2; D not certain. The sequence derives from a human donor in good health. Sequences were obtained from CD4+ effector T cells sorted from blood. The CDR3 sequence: CASSEALHGPEGYTF. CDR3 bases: TGTGCCAGCAGTGAAGCTTTGCACGGGCCTGAGGGCTACACCTTC.